The 10 T cell receptor beta chains presented below share a single source sample, sequenced in a study of identical twins (dated by TCRdb to the mid-2010s). Libraries came from 5' RACE. These reads were obtained on an Illumina HiSeq 2000. TCRdb trimmed public reads at Q25 via fastp, called clones via MiXCR and kept in-frame beta chains. Each entry merges the rows of one CDR3 protein and shows their most common DNA and genes. The sample contains some 460,000 distinct CDR3 sequences, around 14% of them found a single time. About 0.52% of the sample lies in the top ten. This sample also belongs to another study, concerning yellow fever vaccine responses in identical twins.

The specimen was CD4+ T cells sorted from blood. These receptors were obtained from a woman younger than 30 in good health.

This clonotype was counted only a few times. The chain uses TRBV3-1 and TRBJ2-7; 7 positions match TRBD1. Germline V lookup: CDR1 LGHDT, CDR2 YNNKEL (reference sequence). The CDR3 contains 14 residues. The V and J ends lost 1 base and 3 bases, in that order; junction bases with no gene match: 3. The CDR3 reads CASSQATGRYEQYF. The CDR3 DNA is TGTGCCAGCAGCCAAGCGACAGGGCGCTACGAGCAGTACTTC.

The rearrangement links TRBV12-3 or TRBV12-4 to TRBJ2-1; D perhaps matches TRBD2 (5 bases). The CDR3 covers 14 residues. Trimming stripped 5 bases from V and 7 bases from J, with 15 bases between. The CDR3 nucleotides are TGTGCCAGCAGTGCGCCGGGGATCGGAAATGAGCAGTTCTTC. Encoded protein: CASSAPGIGNEQFF.

This clonotype was counted between two and nine times. This chain connects TRBV20-1 to TRBJ2-2; the match to TRBD1 covers 7 bases. Germline-derived CDR1 and CDR2 are DFQATT and SNEGSKA (reference sequence). The CDR3 has 15 residues. Unmatched junction bases numbered 10, after V lost 4 bases and J lost 5 bases. The CDR3 coding sequence is TGCAGTGCTAAACGACAGGGTATAGCTACCGGGGAGCTGTTTTTT. This encodes CSAKRQGIATGELFF.

This clonotype was seen more than once but under ten times. V and J are TRBV6-5 and TRBJ2-3; a weak D match, TRBD2 (5 bases). Germline V gene data show CDR1 as MNHEY and CDR2 as SVGAGI. Trimming took off 2 bases at V and 1 base at J, with 10 bases between the two ends. This CDR3 comprises 15 residues. The CDR3 protein is CASSYGRARTDTQYF. The CDR3 DNA follows: TGTGCCAGCAGTTACGGGCGGGCCCGCACAGATACGCAGTATTTT.

The chain couples TRBV20-1 to TRBJ2-7; the match to TRBD2 covers 12 bases. The germline V gene encodes CDR1 DFQATT and CDR2 SNEGSKA (reference sequence). This CDR3 spans 13 amino acids. V lost 4 bases, J lost 12 bases, and 10 bases stayed unmatched. CDR3 sequence (DNA): TGCAGTGCTACCTCCCGACTAGCGGGAGAAGGGTACTTC. Encoded protein: CSATSRLAGEGYF.

The chain employs TRBV4-2 and TRBJ1-2; D gene unclear. The CDR3 contains 17 residues. Trimming took off 2 bases at V and 5 bases at J, with 21 bases between the two ends. The germline V gene has CDR1 LGHNA and CDR2 YNFKEQ. The CDR3 protein is CASSQQDPDYLGYGYTF. CDR3 sequence (DNA): TGTGCCAGCAGCCAACAAGACCCGGACTACCTTGGTTATGGCTACACCTTC.

The table lists this clonotype with a few counts. This chain uses TRBV29-1 with TRBJ2-7, with D uncertain. The CDR3 is 12 residues long. Germline CDR1 is SQVTM and CDR2 is ANQGSEA. V was pared by 1 base and J by 7 bases, with 11 bases between. This CDR3 is CSVEVQVREQYF. The CDR3, as DNA: TGCAGCGTTGAAGTCCAGGTGCGGGAGCAGTACTTC.

This clonotype was recorded a few times. The chain has TRBV7-9 and TRBJ2-1, with D tentatively TRBD2 (5 bases). The germline V gene has CDR1 SEHNR and CDR2 FQNEAQ (reference sequence). This CDR3 spans 17 amino acids. Trimming stripped 2 bases from V and 0 bases from J, with 14 bases between. The CDR3 nucleotides read TGTGCCAGCAGCTTAATCCACGGGAAAAGCTCCTACAATGAGCAGTTCTTC. Translation: CASSLIHGKSSYNEQFF.

This clonotype appeared many times. The chain joins TRBV12-3 or TRBV12-4 to TRBJ1-5; no clear D. V was shortened by 1 base and J by 3 bases, with 10 bases between the two germline ends. There are 15 residues in the CDR3. The CDR3 sequence: CASSLGKTPNQPQHF. CDR3 bases: TGTGCCAGCAGTTTAGGGAAGACCCCCAATCAGCCCCAGCATTTT.

This clonotype was recorded a few times. V gene TRBV14 combines with J gene TRBJ2-5, with D possibly TRBD1 on 7 matching bases. The CDR3 consists of 17 residues. Germline values: CDR1 SGHDN, CDR2 FVKESK. V lost 2 bases, J lost 5 bases, and 21 bases lay in between. CDR3 protein: CASSQQRGGPGAETQYF. The CDR3 nucleotides are TGTGCCAGCAGCCAACAGCGAGGGGGCCCGGGGGCGGAGACCCAGTACTTC.